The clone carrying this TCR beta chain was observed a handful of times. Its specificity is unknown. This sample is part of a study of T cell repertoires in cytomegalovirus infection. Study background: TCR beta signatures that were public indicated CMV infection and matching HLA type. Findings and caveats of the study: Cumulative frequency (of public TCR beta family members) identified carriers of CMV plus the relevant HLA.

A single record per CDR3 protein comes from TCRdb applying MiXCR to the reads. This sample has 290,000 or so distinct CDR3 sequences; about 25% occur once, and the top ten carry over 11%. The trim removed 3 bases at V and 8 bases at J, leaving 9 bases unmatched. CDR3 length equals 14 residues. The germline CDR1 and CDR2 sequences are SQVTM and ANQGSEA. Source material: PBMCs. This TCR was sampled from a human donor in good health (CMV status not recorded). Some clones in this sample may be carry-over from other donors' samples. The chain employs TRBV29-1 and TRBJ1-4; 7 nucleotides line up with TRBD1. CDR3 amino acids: CSVDRTGLREKLFF. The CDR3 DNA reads TGCAGCGTTGATCGGACAGGCCTACGAGAAAAACTGTTTTTT.